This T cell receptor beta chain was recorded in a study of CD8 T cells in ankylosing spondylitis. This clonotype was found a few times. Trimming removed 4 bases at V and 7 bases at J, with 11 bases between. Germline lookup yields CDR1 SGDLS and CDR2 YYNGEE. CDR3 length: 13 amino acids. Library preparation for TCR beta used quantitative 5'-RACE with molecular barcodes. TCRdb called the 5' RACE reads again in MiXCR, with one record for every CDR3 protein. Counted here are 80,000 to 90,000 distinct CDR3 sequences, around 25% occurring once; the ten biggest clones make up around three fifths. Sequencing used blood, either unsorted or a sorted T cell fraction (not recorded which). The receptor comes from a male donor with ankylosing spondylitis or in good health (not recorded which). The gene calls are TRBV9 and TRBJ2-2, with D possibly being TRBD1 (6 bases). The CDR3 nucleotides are TGTGCCAGCAGCCCTACAGGGCACGGGGAGCTGTTTTTT. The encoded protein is CASSPTGHGELFF.